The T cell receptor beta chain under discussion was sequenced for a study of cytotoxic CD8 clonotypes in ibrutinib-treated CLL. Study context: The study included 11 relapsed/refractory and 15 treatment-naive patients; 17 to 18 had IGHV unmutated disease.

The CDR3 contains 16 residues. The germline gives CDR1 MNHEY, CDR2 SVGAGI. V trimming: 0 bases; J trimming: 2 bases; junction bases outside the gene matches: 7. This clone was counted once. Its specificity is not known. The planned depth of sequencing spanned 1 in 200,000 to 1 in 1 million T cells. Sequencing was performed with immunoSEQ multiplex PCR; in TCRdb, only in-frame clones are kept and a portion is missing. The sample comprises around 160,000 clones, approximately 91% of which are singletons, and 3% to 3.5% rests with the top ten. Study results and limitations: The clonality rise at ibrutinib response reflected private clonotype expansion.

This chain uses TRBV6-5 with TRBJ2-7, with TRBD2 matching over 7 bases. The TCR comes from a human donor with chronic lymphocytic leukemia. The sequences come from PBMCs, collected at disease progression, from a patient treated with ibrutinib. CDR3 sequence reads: CASSYSGGRGTYEQYF. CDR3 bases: TGTGCCAGCAGTTACTCGGGCGGGAGAGGAACCTACGAGCAGTACTTC.